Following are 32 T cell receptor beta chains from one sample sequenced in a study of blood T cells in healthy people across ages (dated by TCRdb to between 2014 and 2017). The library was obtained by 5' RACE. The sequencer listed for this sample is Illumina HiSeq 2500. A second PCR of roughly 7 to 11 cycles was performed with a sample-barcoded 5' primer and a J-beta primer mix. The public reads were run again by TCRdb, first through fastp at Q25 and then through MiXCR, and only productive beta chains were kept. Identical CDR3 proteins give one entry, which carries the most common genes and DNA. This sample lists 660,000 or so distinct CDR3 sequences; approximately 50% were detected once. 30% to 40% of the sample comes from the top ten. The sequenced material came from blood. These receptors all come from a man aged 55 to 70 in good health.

For the CDR3, the DNA is TGCGCCAGCAGTTTCGGTAGTGAGACCCAGTACTTC. Amino acid sequence: CASSFGSETQYF. The rearrangement links TRBV5-1 to TRBJ2-5, with D hard to call. Per the germline V gene, CDR1 is SGHRS and CDR2 is YFSETQ. CDR3 length: 12 residues. Trimming stripped 5 bases from V and 5 bases from J, with 10 bases between. The variable domain in full, completed from reference TRBV5-1 and TRBJ2-5, reads KAGVTQTPRYLIKTRGQQVTLSCSPISGHRSVSWYQQTPGQGLQFLFEYFSETQRNKGNFPGRFSGRQFSNSRSEMNVSTLELGDSALYLCASSFGSETQYFGPGTRLLVL.

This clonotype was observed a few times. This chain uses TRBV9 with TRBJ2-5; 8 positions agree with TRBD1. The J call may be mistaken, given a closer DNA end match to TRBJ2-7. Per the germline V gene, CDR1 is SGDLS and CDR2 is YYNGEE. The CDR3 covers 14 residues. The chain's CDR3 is CASSVGTGLGEQYF. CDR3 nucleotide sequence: TGTGCCAGCAGCGTAGGGACAGGGCTCGGCGAGCAGTACTTC.

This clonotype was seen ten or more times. The CDR3 region has the DNA TGCGCCAGCAGCACCACCAGGGGCCGGGTGGACAATGAGCAGTTCTTC. Translation: CASSTTRGRVDNEQFF. The rearrangement uses TRBV5-1 and TRBJ2-1, with a tentative D call TRBD1 (6 bases). The V and J ends lost 4 bases and 5 bases respectively, with 19 bases between them. CDR1 is SGHRS and CDR2 is YFSETQ in the germline V gene. The CDR3 loop spans 16 amino acids.

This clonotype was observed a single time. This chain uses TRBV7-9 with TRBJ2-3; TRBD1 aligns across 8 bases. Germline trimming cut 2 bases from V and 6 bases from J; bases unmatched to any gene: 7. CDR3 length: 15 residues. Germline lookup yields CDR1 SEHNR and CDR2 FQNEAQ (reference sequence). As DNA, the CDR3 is TGTGCCAGCAGCTTAAGGGACAGGAGTGGGGATACGCAGTATTTT. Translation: CASSLRDRSGDTQYF.

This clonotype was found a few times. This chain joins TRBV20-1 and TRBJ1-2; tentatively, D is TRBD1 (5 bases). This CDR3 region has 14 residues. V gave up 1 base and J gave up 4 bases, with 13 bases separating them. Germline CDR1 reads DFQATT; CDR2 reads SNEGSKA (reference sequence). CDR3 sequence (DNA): TGCAGTGCTAGAGGATCAGGGATAGGCTATGGCTACACCTTC. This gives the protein CSARGSGIGYGYTF.

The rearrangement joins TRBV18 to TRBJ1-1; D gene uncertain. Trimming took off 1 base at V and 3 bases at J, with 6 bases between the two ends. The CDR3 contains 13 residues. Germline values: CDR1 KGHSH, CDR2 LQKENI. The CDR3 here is CASSPQGDTEAFF. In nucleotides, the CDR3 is TGTGCCAGCTCACCACAGGGAGACACTGAAGCTTTCTTT.

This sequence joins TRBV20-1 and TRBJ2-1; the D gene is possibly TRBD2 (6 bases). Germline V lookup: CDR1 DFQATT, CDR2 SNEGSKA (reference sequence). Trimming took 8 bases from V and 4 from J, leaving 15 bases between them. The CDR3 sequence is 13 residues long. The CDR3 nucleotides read TGCAGTAAACTAGCAGGAGGGTACAATGAGCAGTTCTTC. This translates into CSKLAGGYNEQFF.

The CDR3 DNA follows: TGTGCCAGGTCTCTCCGACGGCGAAACTATGGCTACACCTTC. This sequence encodes CARSLRRRNYGYTF. This chain uses TRBV25-1 with TRBJ1-2; D is unclear. Germline values: CDR1 MGHDK, CDR2 SYGVNS. V lost 9 bases to trimming and J lost 2 bases, with 16 bases between them. The length of the CDR3 is 14 residues.

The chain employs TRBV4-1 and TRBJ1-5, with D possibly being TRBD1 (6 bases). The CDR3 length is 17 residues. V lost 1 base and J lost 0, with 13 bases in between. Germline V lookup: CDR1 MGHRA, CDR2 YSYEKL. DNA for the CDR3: TGCGCCAGCAGCCAAGGTGGGGGGCGAGGTAGCAATCAGCCCCAGCATTTT. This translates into CASSQGGGRGSNQPQHF.

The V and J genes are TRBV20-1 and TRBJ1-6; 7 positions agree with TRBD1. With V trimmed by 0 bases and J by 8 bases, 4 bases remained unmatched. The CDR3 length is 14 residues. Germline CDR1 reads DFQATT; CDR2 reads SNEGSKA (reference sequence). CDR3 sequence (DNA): TGCAGTGCTAGAGACGGGACAGCGGATTCACCCCTCCACTTT. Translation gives CSARDGTADSPLHF.

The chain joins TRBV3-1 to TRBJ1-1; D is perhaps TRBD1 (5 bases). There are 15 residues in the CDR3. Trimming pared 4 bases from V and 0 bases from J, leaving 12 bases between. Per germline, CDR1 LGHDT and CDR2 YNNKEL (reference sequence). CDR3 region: CASSRAWGVNTEAFF. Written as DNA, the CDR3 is TGTGCCAGCAGCCGAGCATGGGGGGTGAACACTGAAGCTTTCTTT.

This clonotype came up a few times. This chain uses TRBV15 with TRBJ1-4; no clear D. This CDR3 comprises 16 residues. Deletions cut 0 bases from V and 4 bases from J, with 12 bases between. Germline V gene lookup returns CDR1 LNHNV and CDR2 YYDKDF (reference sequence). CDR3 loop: CATSRDGRRLNEKLFF. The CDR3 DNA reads TGTGCCACCAGCAGAGATGGTCGACGGCTTAATGAAAAACTGTTTTTT.

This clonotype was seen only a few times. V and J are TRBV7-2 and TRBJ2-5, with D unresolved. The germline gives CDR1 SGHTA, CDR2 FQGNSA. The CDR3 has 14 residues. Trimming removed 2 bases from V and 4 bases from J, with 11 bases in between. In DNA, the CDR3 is TGTGCCAGCAGCTTAAATGCTGGCCCAGAGACCCAGTACTTC. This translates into CASSLNAGPETQYF.

The CDR3 bases are TGCAGCGTCTCACTAGCGGCTGAAGAGACCCAGTACTTC. This gives the protein CSVSLAAEETQYF. The chain combines TRBV29-1 with TRBJ2-5; 8 bases align to TRBD2. Germline CDR1 SQVTM, CDR2 ANQGSEA. The CDR3 totals 13 residues. Unmatched junction bases numbered 6, after V lost 6 bases and J lost 3 bases. Combining the CDR3 with reference TRBV29-1 and TRBJ2-5 gives the whole variable domain SAVISQKPSRDICQRGTSLTIQCQVDSQVTMMFWYRQQPGQSLTLIATANQGSEATYESGFVIDKFPISRPNLTFSTLTVSNMSPEDSSIYLCSVSLAAEETQYFGPGTRLLVL.

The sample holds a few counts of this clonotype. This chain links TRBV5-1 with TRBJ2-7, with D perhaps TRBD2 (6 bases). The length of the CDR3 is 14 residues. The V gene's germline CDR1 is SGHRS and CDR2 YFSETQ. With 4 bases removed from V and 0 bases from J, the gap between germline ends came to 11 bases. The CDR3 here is CASSPGLFSYEQYF. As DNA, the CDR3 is TGCGCCAGCAGCCCGGGACTGTTCTCCTACGAGCAGTACTTC.

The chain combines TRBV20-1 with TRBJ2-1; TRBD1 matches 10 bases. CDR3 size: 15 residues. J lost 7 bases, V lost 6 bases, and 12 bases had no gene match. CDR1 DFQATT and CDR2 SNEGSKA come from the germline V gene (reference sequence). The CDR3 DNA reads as TGCAGTGCGACGGACCCGGGACAGGGGTCAAATGAGCAGTTCTTC. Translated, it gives CSATDPGQGSNEQFF.

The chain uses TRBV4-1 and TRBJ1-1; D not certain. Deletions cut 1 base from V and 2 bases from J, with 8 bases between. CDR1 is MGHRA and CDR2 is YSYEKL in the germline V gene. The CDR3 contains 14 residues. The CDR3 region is CASSQGLANTEAFF. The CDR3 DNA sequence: TGCGCCAGCAGCCAAGGACTAGCAAACACTGAAGCTTTCTTT.

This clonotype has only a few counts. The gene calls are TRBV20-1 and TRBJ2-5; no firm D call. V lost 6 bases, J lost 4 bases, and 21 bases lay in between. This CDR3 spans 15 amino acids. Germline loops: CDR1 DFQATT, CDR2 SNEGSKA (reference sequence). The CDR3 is CSAPEAMGFGETQYF. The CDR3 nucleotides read TGCAGTGCCCCAGAGGCAATGGGATTCGGAGAGACCCAGTACTTC.

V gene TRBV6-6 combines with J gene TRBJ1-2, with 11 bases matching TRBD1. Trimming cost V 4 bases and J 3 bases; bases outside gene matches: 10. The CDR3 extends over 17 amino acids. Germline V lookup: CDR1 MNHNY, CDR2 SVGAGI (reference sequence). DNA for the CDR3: TGTGCCAGCAGTTTCGCCTTCTCGGGACAGGGGGACTATGGCTACACCTTC. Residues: CASSFAFSGQGDYGYTF.

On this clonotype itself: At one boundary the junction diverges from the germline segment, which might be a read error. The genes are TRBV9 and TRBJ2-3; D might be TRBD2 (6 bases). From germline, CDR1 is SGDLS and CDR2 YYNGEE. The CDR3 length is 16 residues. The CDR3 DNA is TGTGCCAGCAGCCTCGGGACTCCCTCTGCCACAGAGACGCAGAATTTT. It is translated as CASSLGTPSATETQNF.

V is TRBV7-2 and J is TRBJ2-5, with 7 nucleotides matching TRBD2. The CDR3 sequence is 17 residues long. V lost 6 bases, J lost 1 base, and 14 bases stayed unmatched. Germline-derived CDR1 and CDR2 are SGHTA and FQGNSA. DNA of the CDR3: TGTGCCAGCAGTTTCGGCCAGCGGGGCCCTTCCCAAGAGACCCAGTACTTC. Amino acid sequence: CASSFGQRGPSQETQYF. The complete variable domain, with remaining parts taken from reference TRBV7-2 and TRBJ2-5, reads GAGVSQSPSNKVTEKGKDVELRCDPISGHTALYWYRQSLGQGLEFLIYFQGNSAPDKSGLPSDRFSAERTGGSVSTLTIQRTQQEDSAVYLCASSFGQRGPSQETQYFGPGTRLLVL.

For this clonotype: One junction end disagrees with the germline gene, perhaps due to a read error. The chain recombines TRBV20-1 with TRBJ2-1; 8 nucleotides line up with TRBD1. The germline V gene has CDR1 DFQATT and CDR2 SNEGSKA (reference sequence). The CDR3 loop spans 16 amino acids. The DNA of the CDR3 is TGCAGTGCTAGACCACCGACAGGGGCCTCGGGCAATGAGGAGTTCTTC. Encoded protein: CSARPPTGASGNEEFF.

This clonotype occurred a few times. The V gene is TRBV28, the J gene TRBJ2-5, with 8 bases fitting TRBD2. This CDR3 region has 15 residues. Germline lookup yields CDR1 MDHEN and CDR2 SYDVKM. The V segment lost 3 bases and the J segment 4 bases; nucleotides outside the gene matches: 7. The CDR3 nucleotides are TGTGCCAGCAGTTTTCCGGCGGGGGGAAGAGAGACCCAGTACTTC. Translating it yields CASSFPAGGRETQYF. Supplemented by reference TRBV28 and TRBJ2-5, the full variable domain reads DVKVTQSSRYLVKRTGEKVFLECVQDMDHENMFWYRQDPGLGLRLIYFSYDVKMKEKGDIPEGYSVSREKKERFSLILESASTNQTSMYLCASSFPAGGRETQYFGPGTRLLVL.

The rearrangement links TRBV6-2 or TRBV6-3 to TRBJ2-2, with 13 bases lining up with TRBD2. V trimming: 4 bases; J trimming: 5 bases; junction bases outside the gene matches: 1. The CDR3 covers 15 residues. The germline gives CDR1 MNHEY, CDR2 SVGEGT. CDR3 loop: CASSWTSGGTGELFF. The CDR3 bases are TGTGCCAGCAGTTGGACTAGCGGGGGAACCGGGGAGCTGTTTTTT.

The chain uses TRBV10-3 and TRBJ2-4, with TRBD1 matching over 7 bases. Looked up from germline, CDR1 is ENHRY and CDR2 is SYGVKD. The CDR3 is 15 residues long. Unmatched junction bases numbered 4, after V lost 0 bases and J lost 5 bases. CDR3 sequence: CAISESGTDQNIQYF. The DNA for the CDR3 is TGTGCCATCAGTGAGTCTGGGACAGACCAAAACATTCAGTACTTC.

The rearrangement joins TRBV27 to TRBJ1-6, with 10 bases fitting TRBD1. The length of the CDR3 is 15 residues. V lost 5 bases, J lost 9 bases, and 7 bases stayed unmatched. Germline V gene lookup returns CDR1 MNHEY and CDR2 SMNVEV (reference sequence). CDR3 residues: CASSLDRGPGSPLHF. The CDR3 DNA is TGTGCCAGCAGTCTTGACAGGGGGCCTGGTTCACCCCTCCACTTT.

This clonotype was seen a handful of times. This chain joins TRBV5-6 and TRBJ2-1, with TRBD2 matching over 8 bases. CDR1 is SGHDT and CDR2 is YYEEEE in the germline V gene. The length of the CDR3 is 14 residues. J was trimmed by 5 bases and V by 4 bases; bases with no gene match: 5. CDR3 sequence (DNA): TGTGCCAGCAGCATGGTAGCGGGGAACAATGAGCAGTTCTTC. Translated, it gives CASSMVAGNNEQFF.

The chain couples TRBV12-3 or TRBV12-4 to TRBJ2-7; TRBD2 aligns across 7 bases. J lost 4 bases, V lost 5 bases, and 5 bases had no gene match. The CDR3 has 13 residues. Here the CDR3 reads CASSRPSGYEQYF. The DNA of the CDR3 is TGTGCCAGCAGTCGACCTAGCGGATACGAGCAGTACTTC.

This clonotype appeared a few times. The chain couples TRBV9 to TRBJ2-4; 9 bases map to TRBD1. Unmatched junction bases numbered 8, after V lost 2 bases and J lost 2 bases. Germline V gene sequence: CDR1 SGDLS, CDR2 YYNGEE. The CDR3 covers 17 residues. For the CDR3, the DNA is TGTGCCAGCAGCGTGTCCGGGACAGGGACCACCAAAAACATTCAGTACTTC. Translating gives CASSVSGTGTTKNIQYF.

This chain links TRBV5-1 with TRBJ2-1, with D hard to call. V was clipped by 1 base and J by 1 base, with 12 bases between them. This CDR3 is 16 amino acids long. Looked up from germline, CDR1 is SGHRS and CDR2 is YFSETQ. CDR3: CASSLHGPDSYNEQFF. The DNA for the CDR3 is TGCGCCAGCAGCTTGCATGGGCCGGATTCCTACAATGAGCAGTTCTTC. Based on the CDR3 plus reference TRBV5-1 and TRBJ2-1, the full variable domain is KAGVTQTPRYLIKTRGQQVTLSCSPISGHRSVSWYQQTPGQGLQFLFEYFSETQRNKGNFPGRFSGRQFSNSRSEMNVSTLELGDSALYLCASSLHGPDSYNEQFFGPGTRLTVL.

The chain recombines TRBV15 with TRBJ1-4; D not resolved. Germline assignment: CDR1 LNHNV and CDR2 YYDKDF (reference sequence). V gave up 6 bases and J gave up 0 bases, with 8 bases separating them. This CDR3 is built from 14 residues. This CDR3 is CATREGPTNEKLFF. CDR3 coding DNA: TGTGCCACCAGGGAAGGGCCAACTAATGAAAAACTGTTTTTT.

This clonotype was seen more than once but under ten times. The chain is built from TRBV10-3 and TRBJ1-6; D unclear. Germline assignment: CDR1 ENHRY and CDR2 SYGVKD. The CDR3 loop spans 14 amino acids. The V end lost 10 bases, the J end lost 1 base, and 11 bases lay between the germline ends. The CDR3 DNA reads TGTGCCACGAGGGCGGGGTCCTATAATTCACCCCTCCACTTT. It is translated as CATRAGSYNSPLHF.